Included here is one T cell receptor (beta chain) sequence, with context. The germline gives CDR1 GTSNPN, CDR2 SVGIG (reference sequence). The CDR3 has 15 amino acids. With V trimmed by 3 bases and J by 6 bases, 5 bases remained unmatched. The record originates from a study of blood T cell repertoires in COVID-19. Here immunoSEQ multiplex PCR was the method, and the copy in TCRdb shows in-frame clones only, minus some. The sample contains 200,000 to 300,000 clones, about 80% of which appear only once. The genes are TRBV30 and TRBJ1-6, with 10 bases that match TRBD1. This receptor was taken from a woman older than 75 with acute or convalescent COVID-19. The sequenced sample was peripheral blood. CDR3 DNA: TGTGCCTGGAGAGGGGACAGGGGATTTAATTCACCCCTCCACTTT. This gives the protein CAWRGDRGFNSPLHF.